These T cell receptor beta chains were read from a single sample in a study of shared clonotypes between healthy human individuals. Assay used: immunoSEQ multiplex PCR; TCRdb lists only in-frame clones, some missing. This sample has about 2.4 million clones, with approximately 94% found just once. Sequenced material: naive CD4+ T cells sorted from blood. Every receptor here comes from a man aged 18 to 29 in good health. CDR3s include the opening cysteine and the closing phenylalanine or tryptophan. The D gene is left open where the match is weak. The size entry is marked missing in some rows and otherwise reads once, few, many or a size class.

CDR3 DNA	CDR3 protein	D gene	clone size	J gene	V gene
TGTGCCACCAGCAGAAAAGACAGAAAGAACACTGAAGCTTTCTTT	CATSRKDRKNTEAFF	.	once	TRBJ1-1	TRBV15
TGTGCCAGCAGTTTCAACAGGGTGGGGAGTGAAAAACTGTTTTTT	CASSFNRVGSEKLFF	.	.	TRBJ1-4	TRBV28
TGTGCCGGGACGTTTGGGATCGGGAGTACGCAGTATTTT	CAGTFGIGSTQYF	.	.	TRBJ2-3	TRBV11-2
TGCGCCAGCAGTGAGTCTTACGAGATCCCCCAGTACTTC	CASSESYEIPQYF	.	.	TRBJ2-7	TRBV10-1
TGTGCCAGCAGTCCAGTGGGGGTGGCCAAAAACATTCAGTACTTC	CASSPVGVAKNIQYF	.	.	TRBJ2-4	TRBV6-5
TGCGCCAGAGGGGGGGGCCTCGCAGATACGCAGTATTTT	CARGGGLADTQYF	.	.	TRBJ2-3	TRBV10-2
TGTGCCAGCGCGGACAGGGGAATGAACACTGAAGCTTTCTTT	CASADRGMNTEAFF	TRBD1	.	TRBJ1-1	TRBV2
TGCAGTGCCGCGGGCTCCTACGAGCAGTACTTC	CSAAGSYEQYF	.	.	TRBJ2-7	TRBV20-1
TGTGCCAGCAGCGCACCGGGAGGGCGGTTCTACGAGCAGTACTTC	CASSAPGGRFYEQYF	TRBD2	.	TRBJ2-7	TRBV7-9
TGCGCCAGCAGCCCGACTAGCGGGAGTTACGAGCAGTACTTC	CASSPTSGSYEQYF	TRBD2	.	TRBJ2-7	TRBV5-1
TGTGCCAGCAGTTCAAGGACAGGGGTGCCAACTGAAGCTTTCTTT	CASSSRTGVPTEAFF	TRBD1	.	TRBJ1-1	TRBV6-5
TGTGCCAGCGGCCAACGGCCCCAGCATTTT	CASGQRPQHF	.	.	TRBJ1-5	TRBV6-1
TGTGCCAGCAGCTTAGGACAGGGGGGCACTGAAGCTTTCTTT	CASSLGQGGTEAFF	TRBD1	.	TRBJ1-1	TRBV11-2
TGTGCCAGCAGCGGGGGACTAGTTGCGGCCAGCTCCTACAATGAGCAGTTCTTC	CASSGGLVAASSYNEQFF	TRBD2	.	TRBJ2-1	TRBV7-2
TGTGCCAGCAGGGACAGTGAAAAACTGTTTTTT	CASRDSEKLFF	.	.	TRBJ1-4	TRBV28
TGCGCCAGCAGCCCGCCTTGGACGGCCCGAGGTCGGGGCACTGAAGCTTTCTTT	CASSPPWTARGRGTEAFF	.	.	TRBJ1-1	TRBV4-1
TGTGCCAGCAGCTTTTCCGGGAACAGCTACGAGCAGTACTTC	CASSFSGNSYEQYF	.	.	TRBJ2-7	TRBV11-1
TGTGCCAGCAGCCAGGGGGCTAGCGGGGCGGATGAGCAGTTCTTC	CASSQGASGADEQFF	.	.	TRBJ2-1	TRBV6-1
TGTGCCAGCTTAGAGACTCAAGGATCCAAGACCCAGTACTTC	CASLETQGSKTQYF	.	.	TRBJ2-5	TRBV18
TGTGCCAGCTCAAATACAGGGTCCTACGAGCAGTACTTC	CASSNTGSYEQYF	.	.	TRBJ2-7	TRBV18
TGTGCCAGCAGTTTGGGACAGGGGTCAAGGGAGCTGTTTTTT	CASSLGQGSRELFF	TRBD1	.	TRBJ2-2	TRBV28
TGTGCCAGCAGCCCTCTCGAGCTCATAGGGAGTTCACCCCTCCACTTT	CASSPLELIGSSPLHF	.	.	TRBJ1-6	TRBV6-6
TGTGCCAGCAGTGTAGCCGGGGGTTCGGGCGAGCAGTACTTC	CASSVAGGSGEQYF	.	.	TRBJ2-7	TRBV9
TGTGCCAGCAGCTTAGAAGGTTGGGGTACTGAAGCTTTCTTT	CASSLEGWGTEAFF	.	.	TRBJ1-1	TRBV7-9
TGCGCCAGCAGCTCTAGACAGCAAAATTCACCCCTCCACTTT	CASSSRQQNSPLHF	.	.	TRBJ1-6	TRBV5-1
TGCGCCAGCACTCTGTCCGGGACACCAGGGGAGACCCAGTACTTC	CASTLSGTPGETQYF	.	.	TRBJ2-5	TRBV5-1
TGTGCCTGGAACGACAGGGGATACGAGCGGTACTTC	CAWNDRGYERYF	TRBD1	.	TRBJ2-7	TRBV30
TGCGCCAGCAGCTTGGAGAGATCTGGGGCCAACGTCCTGACTTTC	CASSLERSGANVLTF	.	.	TRBJ2-6	TRBV5-1
TGTGCCAGCGGGATGATAGCGGGGGGATACAATGAGCAGTTCTTC	CASGMIAGGYNEQFF	TRBD2	.	TRBJ2-1	TRBV7-6
TGTGCCAGCAGCCCCTCGGGAGAGACCCAGTACTTC	CASSPSGETQYF	.	.	TRBJ2-5	TRBV14
TGTGCCAGCAGCGTAGTTGGCAGTCCGGTTACCGGGGAGCTGTTTTTT	CASSVVGSPVTGELFF	.	.	TRBJ2-2	TRBV9
TGTGCCAGCAGCACTAGCGGGAGTAATGATGAGCAGTTCTTC	CASSTSGSNDEQFF	TRBD2	few	TRBJ2-1	TRBV25-1
TGTGCCAGTAGCCTACAGGGGCACTATGGCTACACCTTC	CASSLQGHYGYTF	TRBD1	.	TRBJ1-2	TRBV19
TGCGCCAGCAGCTTGGGGGGTATGAATGAGCAGTTCTTC	CASSLGGMNEQFF	.	.	TRBJ2-1	TRBV5-1
TGTGCCAGCAGCGGGCCGGCAGGGCCCATTTACAATGAGCAGTTCTTC	CASSGPAGPIYNEQFF	.	.	TRBJ2-1	TRBV5-8
TGTGCCAGCAGCCCGGGACAGGGAGTCGGTAATCAGCCCCAGCATTTT	CASSPGQGVGNQPQHF	TRBD1	.	TRBJ1-5	TRBV6-6